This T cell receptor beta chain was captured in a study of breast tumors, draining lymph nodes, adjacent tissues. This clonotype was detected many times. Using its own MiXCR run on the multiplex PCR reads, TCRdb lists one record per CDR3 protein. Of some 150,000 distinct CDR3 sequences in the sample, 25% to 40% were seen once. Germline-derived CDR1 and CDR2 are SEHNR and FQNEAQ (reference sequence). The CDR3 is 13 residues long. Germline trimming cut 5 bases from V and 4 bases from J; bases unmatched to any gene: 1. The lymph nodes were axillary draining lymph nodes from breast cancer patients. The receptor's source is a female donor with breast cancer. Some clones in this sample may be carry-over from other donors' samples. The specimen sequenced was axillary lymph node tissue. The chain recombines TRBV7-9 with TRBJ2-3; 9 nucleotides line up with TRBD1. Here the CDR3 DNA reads TGTGCCAGCAGCAGGGACAGGGCAGATACGCAGTATTTT. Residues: CASSRDRADTQYF.